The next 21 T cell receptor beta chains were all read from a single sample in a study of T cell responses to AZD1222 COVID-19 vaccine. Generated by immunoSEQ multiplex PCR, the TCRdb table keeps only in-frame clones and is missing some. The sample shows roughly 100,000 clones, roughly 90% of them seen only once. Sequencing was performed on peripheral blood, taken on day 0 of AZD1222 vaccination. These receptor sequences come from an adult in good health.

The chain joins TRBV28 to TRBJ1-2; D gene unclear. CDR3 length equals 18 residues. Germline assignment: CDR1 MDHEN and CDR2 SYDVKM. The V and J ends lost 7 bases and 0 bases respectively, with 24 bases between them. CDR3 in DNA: TGTGCCAGCACCGAACAGTCAGTCCAATACTCAGCTAACTATGGCTACACCTTC. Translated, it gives CASTEQSVQYSANYGYTF.

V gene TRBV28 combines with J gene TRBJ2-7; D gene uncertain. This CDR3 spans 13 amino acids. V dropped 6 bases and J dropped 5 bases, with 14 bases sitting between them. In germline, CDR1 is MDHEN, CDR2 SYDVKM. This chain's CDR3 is CASRSSMEDEQYF. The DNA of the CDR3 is TGTGCCAGCAGATCCTCCATGGAAGACGAGCAGTACTTC.

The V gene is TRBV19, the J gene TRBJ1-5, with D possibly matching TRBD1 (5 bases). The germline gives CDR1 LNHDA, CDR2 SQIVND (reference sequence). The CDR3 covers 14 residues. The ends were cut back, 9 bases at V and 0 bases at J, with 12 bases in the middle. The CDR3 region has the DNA TGTGCCAGCACCGCCGGGGGTAGCAATCAGCCCCAGCATTTT. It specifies CASTAGGSNQPQHF.

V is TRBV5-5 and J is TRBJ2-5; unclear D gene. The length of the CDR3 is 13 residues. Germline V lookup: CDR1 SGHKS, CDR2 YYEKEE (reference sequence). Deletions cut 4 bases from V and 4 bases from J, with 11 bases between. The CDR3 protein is CASSPRVGETQYF. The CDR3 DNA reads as TGTGCCAGCAGCCCGCGTGTGGGAGAGACCCAGTACTTC.

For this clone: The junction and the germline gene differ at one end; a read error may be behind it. CDR3 sequence: CASENEGIEHF. For the CDR3, the DNA is TGCGCCTCCGAAAATGAGGGAATAGAGCATTTT. This chain uses TRBV5-1 with TRBJ1-3, with D uncertain. From germline, CDR1 is SGHRS and CDR2 YFSETQ. The CDR3 extends over 11 amino acids. Full variable domain (rest looked up from reference TRBV5-1 and TRBJ1-3): KAGVTQTPRYLIKTRGQQVTLSCSPISGHRSVSWYQQTPGQGLQFLFEYFSETQRNKGNFPGRFSGRQFSNSRSEMNVSTLELGDSALYLCASENEGIEHFGEGSWLTVV.

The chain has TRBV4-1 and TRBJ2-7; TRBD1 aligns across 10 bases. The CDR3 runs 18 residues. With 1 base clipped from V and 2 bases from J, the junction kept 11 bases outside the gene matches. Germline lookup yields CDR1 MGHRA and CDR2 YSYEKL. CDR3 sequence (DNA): TGCGCCAGCAGCCAAGTTGGTGGCCCCGGGACAGGGGCCTACGAGCAGTACTTC. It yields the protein CASSQVGGPGTGAYEQYF.

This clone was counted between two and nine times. The CDR3 protein is CASSFGGSYGETQYF. CDR3 nucleotides: TGTGCCAGCAGTTTTGGGGGTAGCTATGGGGAGACCCAGTACTTC. The chain recombines TRBV27 with TRBJ2-5, with D perhaps matching TRBD1 or TRBD2 (5 bases each). Trimming left V 3 bases short and J 5 bases short, with 16 bases between. Germline V gene lookup returns CDR1 MNHEY and CDR2 SMNVEV (reference sequence). CDR3 length: 15 residues.

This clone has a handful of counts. CDR3 sequence: CASSSEPGTNTEAFF. The CDR3 nucleotides are TGCGCCAGCAGCTCCGAACCAGGGACGAACACTGAAGCTTTCTTT. V is TRBV5-1 and J is TRBJ1-1; D may be TRBD1 (5 bases). V lost 3 bases to trimming and J lost 1 base, with 13 bases between them. CDR3 length: 15 amino acids. Looked up from germline, CDR1 is SGHRS and CDR2 is YFSETQ. Variable domain in full (rest from reference TRBV5-1 and TRBJ1-1): KAGVTQTPRYLIKTRGQQVTLSCSPISGHRSVSWYQQTPGQGLQFLFEYFSETQRNKGNFPGRFSGRQFSNSRSEMNVSTLELGDSALYLCASSSEPGTNTEAFFGQGTRLTVV.

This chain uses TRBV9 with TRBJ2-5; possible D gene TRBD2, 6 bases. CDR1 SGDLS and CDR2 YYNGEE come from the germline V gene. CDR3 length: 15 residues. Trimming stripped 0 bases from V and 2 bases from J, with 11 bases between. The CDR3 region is CASSVAAGSQETQYF. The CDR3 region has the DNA TGTGCCAGCAGCGTAGCTGCGGGGTCTCAAGAGACCCAGTACTTC. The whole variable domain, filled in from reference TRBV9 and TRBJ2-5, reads DSGVTQTPKHLITATGQRVTLRCSPRSGDLSVYWYQQSLDQGLQFLIQYYNGEERAKGNILERFSAQQFPDLHSELNLSSLELGDSALYFCASSVAAGSQETQYFGPGTRLLVL.

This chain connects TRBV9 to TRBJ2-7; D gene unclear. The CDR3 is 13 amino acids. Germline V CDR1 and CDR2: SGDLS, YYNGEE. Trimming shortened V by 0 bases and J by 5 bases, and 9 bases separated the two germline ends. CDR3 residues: CASSVDSWDEQYF. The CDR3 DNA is TGTGCCAGCAGCGTAGATTCGTGGGACGAGCAGTACTTC.

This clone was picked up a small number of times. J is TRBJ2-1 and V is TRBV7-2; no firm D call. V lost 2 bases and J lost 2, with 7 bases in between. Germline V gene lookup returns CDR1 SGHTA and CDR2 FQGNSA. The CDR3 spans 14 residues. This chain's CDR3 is CASSLIPPYNEQFF. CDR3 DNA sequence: TGTGCCAGCAGCTTAATCCCCCCCTACAATGAGCAGTTCTTC.

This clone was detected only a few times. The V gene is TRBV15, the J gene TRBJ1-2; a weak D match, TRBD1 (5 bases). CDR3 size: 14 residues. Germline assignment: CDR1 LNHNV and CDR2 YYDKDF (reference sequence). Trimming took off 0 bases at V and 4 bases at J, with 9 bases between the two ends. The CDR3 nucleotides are TGTGCCACCAGCAGAGATGTGGGGCCCTATGGCTACACCTTC. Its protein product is CATSRDVGPYGYTF.

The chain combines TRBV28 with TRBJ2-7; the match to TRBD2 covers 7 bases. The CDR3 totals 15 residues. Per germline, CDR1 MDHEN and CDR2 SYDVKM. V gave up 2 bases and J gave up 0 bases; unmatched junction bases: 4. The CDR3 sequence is CASSLTASGSYEQYF. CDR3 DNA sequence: TGTGCCAGCAGTTTAACGGCTAGCGGCTCCTACGAGCAGTACTTC.

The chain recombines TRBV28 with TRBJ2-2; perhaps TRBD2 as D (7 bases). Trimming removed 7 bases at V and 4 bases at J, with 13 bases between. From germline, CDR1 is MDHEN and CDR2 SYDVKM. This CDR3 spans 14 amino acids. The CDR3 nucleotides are TGTGCCAGCAAGCGGGACACTGGCACCGGGGAGCTGTTTTTT. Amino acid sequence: CASKRDTGTGELFF. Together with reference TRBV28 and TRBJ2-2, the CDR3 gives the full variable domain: DVKVTQSSRYLVKRTGEKVFLECVQDMDHENMFWYRQDPGLGLRLIYFSYDVKMKEKGDIPEGYSVSREKKERFSLILESASTNQTSMYLCASKRDTGTGELFFGEGSRLTVL.

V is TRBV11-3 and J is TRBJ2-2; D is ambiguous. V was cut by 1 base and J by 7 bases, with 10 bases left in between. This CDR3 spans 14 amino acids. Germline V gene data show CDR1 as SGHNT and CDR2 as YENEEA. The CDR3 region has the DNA TGTGCCAGCAGCTTAGTGCCGAAGGGCGGGGAGCTGTTTTTT. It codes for CASSLVPKGGELFF.

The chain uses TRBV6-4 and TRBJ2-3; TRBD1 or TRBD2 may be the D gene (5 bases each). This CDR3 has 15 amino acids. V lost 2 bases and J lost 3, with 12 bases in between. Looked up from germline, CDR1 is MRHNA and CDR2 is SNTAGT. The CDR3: CASSDGRGETDTQYF. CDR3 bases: TGTGCCAGCAGTGACGGTAGGGGAGAAACAGATACGCAGTATTTT.

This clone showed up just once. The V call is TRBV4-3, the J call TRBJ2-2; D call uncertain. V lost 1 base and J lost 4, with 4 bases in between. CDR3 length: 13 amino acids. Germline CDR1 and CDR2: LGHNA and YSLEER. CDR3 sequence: CASSQGVTGELFF. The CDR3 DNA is TGCGCCAGCAGCCAAGGTGTCACCGGGGAGCTGTTTTTT.

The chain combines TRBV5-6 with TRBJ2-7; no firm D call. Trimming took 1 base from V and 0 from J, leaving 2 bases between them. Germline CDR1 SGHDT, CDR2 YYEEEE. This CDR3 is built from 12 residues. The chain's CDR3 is CASSLRSYEQYF. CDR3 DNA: TGTGCCAGCAGCTTGCGCTCCTACGAGCAGTACTTC.

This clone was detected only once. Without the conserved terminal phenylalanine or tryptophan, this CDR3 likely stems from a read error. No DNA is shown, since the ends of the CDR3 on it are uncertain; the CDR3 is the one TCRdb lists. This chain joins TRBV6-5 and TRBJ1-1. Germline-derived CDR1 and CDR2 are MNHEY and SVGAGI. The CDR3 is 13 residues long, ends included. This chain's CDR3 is CASSYSSADVSVG.

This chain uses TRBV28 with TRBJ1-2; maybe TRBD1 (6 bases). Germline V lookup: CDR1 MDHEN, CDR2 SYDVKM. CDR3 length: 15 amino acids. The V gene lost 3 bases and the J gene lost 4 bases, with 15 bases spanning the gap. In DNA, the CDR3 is TGTGCCAGCAGTTTTCCCCGGGGGGCAACCTATGGCTACACCTTC. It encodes CASSFPRGATYGYTF.

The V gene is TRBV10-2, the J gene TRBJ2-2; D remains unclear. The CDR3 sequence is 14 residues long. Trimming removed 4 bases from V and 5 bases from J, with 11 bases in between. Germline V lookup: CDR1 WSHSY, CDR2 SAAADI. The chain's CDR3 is CASSAGLGTGELFF. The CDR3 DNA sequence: TGCGCCAGCAGTGCAGGATTGGGGACCGGGGAGCTGTTTTTT.